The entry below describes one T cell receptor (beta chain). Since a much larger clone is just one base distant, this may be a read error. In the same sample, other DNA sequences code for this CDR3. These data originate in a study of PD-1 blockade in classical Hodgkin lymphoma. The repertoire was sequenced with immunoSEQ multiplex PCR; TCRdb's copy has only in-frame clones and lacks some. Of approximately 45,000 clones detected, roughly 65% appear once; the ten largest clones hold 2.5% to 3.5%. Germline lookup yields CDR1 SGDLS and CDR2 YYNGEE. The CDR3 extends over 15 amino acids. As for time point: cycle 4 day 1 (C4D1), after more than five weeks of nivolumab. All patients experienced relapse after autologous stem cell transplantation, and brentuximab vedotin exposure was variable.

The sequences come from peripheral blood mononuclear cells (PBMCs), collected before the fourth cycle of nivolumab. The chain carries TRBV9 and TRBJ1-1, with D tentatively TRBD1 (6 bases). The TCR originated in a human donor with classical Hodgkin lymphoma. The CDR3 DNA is TGTGCCAGCAGCGCCACGGGACACCTGAATACTGAAGCTTTCTTT. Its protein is CASSATGHLNTEAFF.